This TCR beta chain appears in the sequencing data of a study of Ad26.COV2.S vaccination and SARS-CoV-2 variants (dated by TCRdb to 2020 to 2023). Study-level background: Vaccine-arm donors came from COV1001, a multicentre, randomized, double-blind, placebo-controlled phase I-IIa trial of Ad26.COV2.S in healthy adults. Ad26.COV2.S was given intramuscularly at 5x10^10 or 1x10^11 viral particles, as a single shot or as two shots 56 days apart. Throughout the experiments and outcome assessment, investigators stayed blinded to trial group allocation. TCRbeta repertoire sequencing served as the tool for gauging how specific and how broad the SARS-CoV-2-reactive T cell receptors were following Ad26.COV2.S vaccination. The TCR-sequenced set comprised around 30 samples: around 20 Ad26.COV2.S vaccine recipients, 5 placebo recipients and 8 SARS-CoV-2 convalescent individuals. Trial participants were randomized into five groups of five, in which low-dose or high-dose Ad26.COV2.S was given once or twice, or placebo was given on both occasions. General conclusions and limits of the study: The study lacked the statistical power to compare responses across vaccine doses or regimens. According to the authors, total T cell responses may have been underestimated by the TCR breadth and depth analyses. Non-spike TCR breadth was comparable between vaccine and placebo recipients, consistent with the vaccine containing only spike. Compared with placebo recipients, Ad26.COV2.S recipients showed higher spike-specific TCR breadth (P = 0.0014). After vaccination, spike-specific CD8+ and CD4+ T cell responses were reported to show substantial breadth.

This sample's treatment or condition label indicates: over 15 received Ad26.COV2.S at low or high dose, single or two shots; several received placebo; per-sample allocation not given. Repertoires of vaccine and placebo recipients were sequenced from samples taken on day 63 after the first injection. Cohort 1b enrolled some 25 adults aged 18-55 years at a single site in Boston, USA, between 29 July and 7 August 2020. Ad26.COV2.S consisted of a replication-incompetent adenovirus type 26 vector by which a prefusion-stabilized SARS-CoV-2 spike protein from the original Wuhan strain was expressed. V loses 2 bases of germline sequence and J loses 3 bases, and the interval between the two ends is 8 bases. Looking up the germline V gene (reference sequence) yields CDR1 LGHDT and CDR2 YNNKEL. From its cysteine to its phenylalanine, the CDR3 spans 14 amino acids. Of the read, only the CDR3 DNA is kept; its 42 bases are in frame from base 1.

TCRbeta CDR3 regions were sequenced with the immunoSEQ Assay. After extraction, genomic DNA underwent amplification by bias-controlled multiplex PCR, followed by high-throughput sequencing. The authors' pipeline ran thus. To quantify the absolute abundance of every unique TCRbeta CDR3 region, sequences were collapsed and filtered. T cell fraction was estimated by normalization of TCRbeta template counts to usable DNA, with usable DNA being measured through amplification of reference genes present in all nucleated cells. Repertoire TCRs were annotated as SARS-CoV-2-specific by exact matching of V gene, CDR3 amino acid sequence and J gene to a known reactive TCR set. The reference SARS-CoV-2 TCR set was derived from MIRA and filtered for enrichment in COVID-19-positive ImmuneCODE repertoires, a step that removed public or cross-reactive TCRs. Using the MIRA antigens, annotated TCRs were further analysed by specific ORF or by position within an ORF. Breadth was defined as the number of annotated unique rearrangements divided by the total number of unique productive rearrangements, and depth was defined as the summed frequency of the annotated unique rearrangements. Group comparisons of TCR breadth used two-sided Wilcoxon rank-sum tests. In TCRdb, the immuneACCESS table is reduced to in-frame sequences with V and J assigned. These tables do not hold every clone; where another copy was compared, an unresolved V gene accounts for under half, and the others remain unexplained. The V and J calls and clone size come from that table; D and trimming were worked out from the DNA. The sample records some 290,000 clones, about 86% of which are singletons. Of the sample, more than 1.5% falls within the top ten clones.

Comment on this clone: Its antigen is not yet known. Per-base qualities were not stored, and no clone one base away is much larger.

Recombination linked TRBV3-1 (or the pseudogene TRBV3-2) to TRBJ1-5; tentative D gene TRBD1, with 6 bases matching. The source of this sequence is a person between 18 and 65 years old who received the Ad26.COV2.S COVID-19 vaccine or a placebo. Sample: peripheral blood, taken in a trial of Ad26.COV2.S vaccine versus placebo. The CDR3 protein: CASSQRQDNQPQHF. Here is the DNA: TGTGCCAGCAGCCAAAGACAGGACAATCAGCCCCAGCATTTT.